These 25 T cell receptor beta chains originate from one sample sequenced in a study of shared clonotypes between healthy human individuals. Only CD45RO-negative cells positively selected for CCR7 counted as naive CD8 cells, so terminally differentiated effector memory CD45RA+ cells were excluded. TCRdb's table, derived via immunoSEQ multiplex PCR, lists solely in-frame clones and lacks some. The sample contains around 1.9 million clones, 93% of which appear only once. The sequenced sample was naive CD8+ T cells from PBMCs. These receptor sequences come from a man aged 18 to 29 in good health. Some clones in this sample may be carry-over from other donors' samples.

CDR3 coding DNA: TGCGCCATTGCCGCAGGGGGTAGCAATCAGCCCCAGCATTTT. Its translation: CAIAAGGSNQPQHF. The chain combines TRBV10-2 with TRBJ1-5, with 7 bases aligning to TRBD1. V shed 10 bases and J 0 bases; nucleotides not matched to a gene: 6. Germline values: CDR1 WSHSY, CDR2 SAAADI. The CDR3 spans 14 residues.

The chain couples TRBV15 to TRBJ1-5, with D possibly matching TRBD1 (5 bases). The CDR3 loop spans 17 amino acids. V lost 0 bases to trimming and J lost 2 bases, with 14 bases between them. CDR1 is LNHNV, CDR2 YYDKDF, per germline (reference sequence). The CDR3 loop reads CATSREGSGWGNQPQHF. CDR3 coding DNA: TGTGCCACCAGCAGAGAGGGGTCAGGGTGGGGCAATCAGCCCCAGCATTTT. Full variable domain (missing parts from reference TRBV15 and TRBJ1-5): DAMVIQNPRYQVTQFGKPVTLSCSQTLNHNVMYWYQQKSSQAPKLLFHYYDKDFNNEADTPDNFQSRRPNTSFCFLDIRSPGLGDTAMYLCATSREGSGWGNQPQHFGDGTRLSIL.

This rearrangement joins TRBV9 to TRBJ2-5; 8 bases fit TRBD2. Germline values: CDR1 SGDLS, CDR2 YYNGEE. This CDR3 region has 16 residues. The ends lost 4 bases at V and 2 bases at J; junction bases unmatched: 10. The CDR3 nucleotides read TGTGCCAGCAGCCCGCGGGGAGCGGGAGCACAAGAGACCCAGTACTTC. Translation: CASSPRGAGAQETQYF. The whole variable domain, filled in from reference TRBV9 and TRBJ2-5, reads DSGVTQTPKHLITATGQRVTLRCSPRSGDLSVYWYQQSLDQGLQFLIQYYNGEERAKGNILERFSAQQFPDLHSELNLSSLELGDSALYFCASSPRGAGAQETQYFGPGTRLLVL.

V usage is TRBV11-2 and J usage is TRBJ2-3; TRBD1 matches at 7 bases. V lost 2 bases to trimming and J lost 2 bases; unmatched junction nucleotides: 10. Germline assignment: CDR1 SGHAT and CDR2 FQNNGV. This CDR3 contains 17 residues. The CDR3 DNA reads TGTGCCAGCAGCTTAACGTGGAGGACAGGAGACACAGATACGCAGTATTTT. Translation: CASSLTWRTGDTDTQYF.

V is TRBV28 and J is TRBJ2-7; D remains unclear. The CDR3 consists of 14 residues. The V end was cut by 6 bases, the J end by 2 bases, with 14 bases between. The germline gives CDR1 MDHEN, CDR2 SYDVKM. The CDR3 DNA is TGTGCCAGCAGCCCTCGCGCAAGACCCTACGAGCAGTACTTC. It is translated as CASSPRARPYEQYF. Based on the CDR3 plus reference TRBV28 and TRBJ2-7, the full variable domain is DVKVTQSSRYLVKRTGEKVFLECVQDMDHENMFWYRQDPGLGLRLIYFSYDVKMKEKGDIPEGYSVSREKKERFSLILESASTNQTSMYLCASSPRARPYEQYFGPGTRLTVT.

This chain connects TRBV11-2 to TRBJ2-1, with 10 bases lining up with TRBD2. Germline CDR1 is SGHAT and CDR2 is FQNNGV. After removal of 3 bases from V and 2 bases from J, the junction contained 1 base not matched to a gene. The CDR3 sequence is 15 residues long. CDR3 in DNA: TGTGCCAGCAGCTTCCTAGCGGGAGCCTACAATGAGCAGTTCTTC. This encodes CASSFLAGAYNEQFF.

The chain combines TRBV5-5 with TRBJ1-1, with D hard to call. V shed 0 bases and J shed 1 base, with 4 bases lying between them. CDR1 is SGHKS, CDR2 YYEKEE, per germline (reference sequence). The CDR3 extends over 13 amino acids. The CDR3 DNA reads TGTGCCAGCAGCTTGGCTAAGAACACTGAAGCTTTCTTT. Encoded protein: CASSLAKNTEAFF.

CDR3 loop: CASSLAPRPMNTEAFF. The CDR3 bases are TGTGCCAGCAGCTTAGCGCCTCGGCCCATGAACACTGAAGCTTTCTTT. This chain uses TRBV7-9 with TRBJ1-1; the D is unclear. Germline V gene data show CDR1 as SEHNR and CDR2 as FQNEAQ (reference sequence). The CDR3 sequence is 16 residues long. The V end was cut by 0 bases, the J end by 0 bases, with 11 bases between.

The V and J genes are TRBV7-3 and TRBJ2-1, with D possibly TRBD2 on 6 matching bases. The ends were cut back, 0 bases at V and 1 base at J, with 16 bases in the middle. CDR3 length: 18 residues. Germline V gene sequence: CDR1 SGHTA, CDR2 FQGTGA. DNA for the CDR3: TGTGCCAGCAGCTTAACGGGTGGGACTCACTTATCCTACAATGAGCAGTTCTTC. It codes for CASSLTGGTHLSYNEQFF.

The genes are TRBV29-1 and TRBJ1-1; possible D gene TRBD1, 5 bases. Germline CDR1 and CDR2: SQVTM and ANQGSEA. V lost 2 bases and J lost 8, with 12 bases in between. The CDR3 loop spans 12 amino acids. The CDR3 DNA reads TGCAGCGTTGAACTTGGATACAGGGAAGCTTTCTTT. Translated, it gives CSVELGYREAFF. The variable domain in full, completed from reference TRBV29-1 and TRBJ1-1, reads SAVISQKPSRDICQRGTSLTIQCQVDSQVTMMFWYRQQPGQSLTLIATANQGSEATYESGFVIDKFPISRPNLTFSTLTVSNMSPEDSSIYLCSVELGYREAFFGQGTRLTVV.

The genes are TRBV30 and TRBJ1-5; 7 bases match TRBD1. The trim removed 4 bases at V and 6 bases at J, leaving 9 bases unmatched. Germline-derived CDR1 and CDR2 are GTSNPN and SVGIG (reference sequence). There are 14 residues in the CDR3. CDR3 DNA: TGTGCCTGGACTAAATACAGGGGTGGTCAGCCCCAGCATTTT. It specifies CAWTKYRGGQPQHF.

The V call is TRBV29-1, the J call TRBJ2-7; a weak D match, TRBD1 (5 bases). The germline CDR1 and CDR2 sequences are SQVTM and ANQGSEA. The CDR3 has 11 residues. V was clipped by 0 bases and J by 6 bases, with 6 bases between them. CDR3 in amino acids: CSVEEGPEQYF. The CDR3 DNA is TGCAGCGTTGAAGAGGGGCCCGAGCAGTACTTC.

CDR3 protein: CASGFTNRERAMVNTEAFF. CDR3 sequence (DNA): TGTGCTAGTGGTTTTACCAATAGGGAAAGGGCCATGGTGAACACTGAAGCTTTCTTT. The V and J genes are TRBV12-5 and TRBJ1-1, with D unclear. V shed 3 bases and J shed 0 bases, with 23 bases lying between them. The CDR3 extends over 19 amino acids. CDR1 is LGHNT, CDR2 FRNRAP, per germline.

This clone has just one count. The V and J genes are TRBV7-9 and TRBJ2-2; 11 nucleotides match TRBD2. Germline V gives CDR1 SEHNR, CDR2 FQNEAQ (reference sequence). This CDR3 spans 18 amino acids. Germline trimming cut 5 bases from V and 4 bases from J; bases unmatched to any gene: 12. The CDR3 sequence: CASSGVWSLAGGTGELFF. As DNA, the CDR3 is TGTGCCAGCAGCGGGGTCTGGTCGCTAGCGGGAGGCACCGGGGAGCTGTTTTTT.

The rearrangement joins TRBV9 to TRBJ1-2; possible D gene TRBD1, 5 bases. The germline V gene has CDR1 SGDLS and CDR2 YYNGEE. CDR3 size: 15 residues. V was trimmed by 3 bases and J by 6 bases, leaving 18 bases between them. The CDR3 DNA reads TGTGCCAGCAGCGAAGGAGGGACCGAGCGTAATGGCTACACCTTC. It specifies CASSEGGTERNGYTF.

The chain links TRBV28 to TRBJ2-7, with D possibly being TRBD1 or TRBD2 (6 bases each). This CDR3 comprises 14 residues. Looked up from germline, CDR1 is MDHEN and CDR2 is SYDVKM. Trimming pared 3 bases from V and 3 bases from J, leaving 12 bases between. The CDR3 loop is CASSLRDTDYEQYF. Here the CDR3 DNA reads TGTGCCAGCAGTTTGCGGGACACAGACTACGAGCAGTACTTC.

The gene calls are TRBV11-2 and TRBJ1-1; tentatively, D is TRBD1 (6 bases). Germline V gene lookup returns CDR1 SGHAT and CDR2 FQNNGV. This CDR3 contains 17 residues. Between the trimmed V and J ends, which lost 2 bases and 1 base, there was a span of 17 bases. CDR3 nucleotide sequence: TGTGCCAGCAGCTTAACAGGGACGGAGCGACCGAACACTGAAGCTTTCTTT. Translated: CASSLTGTERPNTEAFF.

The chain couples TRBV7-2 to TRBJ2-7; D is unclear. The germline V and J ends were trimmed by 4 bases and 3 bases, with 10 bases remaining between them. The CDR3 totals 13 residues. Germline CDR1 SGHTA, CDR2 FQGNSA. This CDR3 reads CASSSTANYEQYF. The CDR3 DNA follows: TGTGCCAGCAGCTCTACTGCCAACTACGAGCAGTACTTC.

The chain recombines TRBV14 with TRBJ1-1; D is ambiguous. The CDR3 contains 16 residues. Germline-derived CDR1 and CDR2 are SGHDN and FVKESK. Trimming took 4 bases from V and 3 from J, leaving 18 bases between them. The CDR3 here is CASSPPGRIGDTEAFF. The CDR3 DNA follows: TGTGCCAGCAGCCCCCCAGGACGAATTGGAGACACTGAAGCTTTCTTT.

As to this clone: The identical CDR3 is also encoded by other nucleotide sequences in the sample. The CDR3 nucleotides read TGTGCCAGCAGTTTAACAGTCTCTGGAAACACCATATATTTT. Its protein is CASSLTVSGNTIYF. The chain has TRBV28 and TRBJ1-3, with unresolved D. From germline, CDR1 is MDHEN and CDR2 SYDVKM. Trimming removed 2 bases at V and 0 bases at J, with 5 bases between. This CDR3 spans 14 amino acids.

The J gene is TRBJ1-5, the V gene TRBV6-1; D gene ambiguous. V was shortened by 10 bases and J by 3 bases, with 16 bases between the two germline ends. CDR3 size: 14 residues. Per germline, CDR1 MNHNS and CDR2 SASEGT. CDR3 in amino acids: CATQAGFSNQPQHF. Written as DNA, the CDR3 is TGTGCCACCCAGGCCGGCTTCTCCAATCAGCCCCAGCATTTT.

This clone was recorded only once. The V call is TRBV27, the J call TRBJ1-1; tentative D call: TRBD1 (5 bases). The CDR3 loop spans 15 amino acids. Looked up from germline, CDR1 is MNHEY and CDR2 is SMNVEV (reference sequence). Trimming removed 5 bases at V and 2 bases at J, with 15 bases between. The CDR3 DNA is TGTGCCAGCAGTGTCCACATTGGGACCAACACTGAAGCTTTCTTT. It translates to CASSVHIGTNTEAFF.

The CDR3 DNA follows: TGTGCCAGCAGCTCGGGGGGACTAGCGGGCTACAATGAGCAGTTCTTC. Translated: CASSSGGLAGYNEQFF. The chain is built from TRBV7-8 and TRBJ2-1; the match to TRBD2 covers 12 bases. Germline assignment: CDR1 SGHVS and CDR2 FQNEAQ. The ends lost 4 bases at V and 3 bases at J; junction bases unmatched: 4. CDR3 length: 16 amino acids.

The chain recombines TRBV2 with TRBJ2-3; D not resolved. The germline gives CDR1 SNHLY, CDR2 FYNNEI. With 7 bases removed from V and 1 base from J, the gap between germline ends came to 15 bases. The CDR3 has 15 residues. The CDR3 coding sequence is TGTGCCAGCAATGGGCGCCCTCGGGGCACAGATACGCAGTATTTT. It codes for CASNGRPRGTDTQYF. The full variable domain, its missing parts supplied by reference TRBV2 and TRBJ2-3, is EPEVTQTPSHQVTQMGQEVILRCVPISNHLYFYWYRQILGQKVEFLVSFYNNEISEKSEIFDDQFSVERPDGSNFTLKIRSTKLEDSAMYFCASNGRPRGTDTQYFGPGTRLTVL.

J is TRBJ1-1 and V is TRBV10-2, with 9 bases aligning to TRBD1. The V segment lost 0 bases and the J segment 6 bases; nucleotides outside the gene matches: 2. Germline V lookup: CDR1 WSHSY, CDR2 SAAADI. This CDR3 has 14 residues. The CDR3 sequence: CASSESGQGSEAFF. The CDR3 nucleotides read TGCGCCAGCAGTGAGTCAGGACAGGGGTCTGAAGCTTTCTTT.